Shown below are 17 T cell receptor beta chains from a single sample sequenced in a study of regulatory T cells in long-lasting Graves disease. Researchers made TCR beta libraries by using iRepertoire HTBI primers and running Arm-PCR on CDR3 regions. TCRdb passed the multiplex PCR reads through MiXCR, listing each CDR3 protein once. The sample contains 450,000 to 700,000 distinct CDR3 sequences, about 14% of which appear only once. Sample time point: newly diagnosed GD, antithyroid drugs for less than 3 months. From RNA extracted from PBMCs, the TCR library was made. The same sample was also studied in work on T cells in Graves' hyperthyroidism and ophthalmopathy.

Sequenced material: peripheral blood mononuclear cells (PBMCs), taken at new diagnosis, from a patient treated with antithyroid drugs. The origin of the receptors is a young man with Graves disease.

This clonotype was picked up a small number of times. The genes are TRBV20-1 and TRBJ1-6; 7 positions match TRBD1. Germline CDR1 is DFQATT and CDR2 is SNEGSKA (reference sequence). V lost 0 bases, J lost 1 base, and 3 bases stayed unmatched. This CDR3 region has 16 residues. This CDR3 reads CSAREDRWSYNSPLHF. The CDR3 region has the DNA TGCAGTGCTAGAGAGGACAGGTGGTCCTATAATTCACCCCTCCACTTT.

This clonotype was observed at least ten times. DNA of the CDR3: TGTGCCAGCCACAATGAGCAGTTCTTC. It is translated as CASHNEQFF. The chain couples TRBV2 to TRBJ2-1; D gene unclear. The CDR3 contains 9 residues. Germline CDR1 and CDR2: SNHLY and FYNNEI. Trimming removed 8 bases at V and 5 bases at J, with 1 base between.

Points on this clonotype: A read error may be the cause here, since a much bigger clone is one base away. The conserved final phenylalanine or tryptophan is absent from the CDR3, which likely points to a read error. The J gene is TRBJ2-6, the V gene TRBV6-2 or TRBV6-3; D may be TRBD1 or TRBD2 (6 bases each). The CDR3 is 14 amino acids. Trimming cost V 9 bases and J 2 bases, with 11 bases left between them. Germline V gene lookup returns CDR1 MNHEY and CDR2 SVGEGT. The CDR3 DNA reads as TGTGCCAGTAGGAGGGACACTGGGGCCAACGTCCTGACTTCC. Translating it yields CASRRDTGANVLTS.

In this sample, this clonotype turned up many times. CDR3 protein: CANPGLLAGPQNTGELFF. The CDR3 bases are TGTGCCAACCCGGGCCTGCTAGCGGGACCTCAGAACACCGGGGAGCTGTTTTTT. This sequence joins TRBV6-4 and TRBJ2-2; 9 positions agree with TRBD2. Trimming took 10 bases from V and 1 from J; bases not matched to a gene: 16. This CDR3 is built from 18 residues. Per the germline V gene, CDR1 is MRHNA and CDR2 is SNTAGT.

This clonotype was counted between two and nine times. V and J are TRBV7-9 and TRBJ2-1; 7 bases agree with TRBD1. V lost 8 bases and J lost 3; bases outside the gene matches: 10. The CDR3 contains 15 residues. The V gene's germline CDR1 is SEHNR and CDR2 FQNEAQ (reference sequence). The CDR3 loop is CASHTGAKLYNEQFF. The DNA for the CDR3 is TGTGCCAGCCACACAGGGGCCAAACTCTACAATGAGCAGTTCTTC.

This clonotype was found many times. The chain employs TRBV6-2 or TRBV6-3 and TRBJ1-2; possible D gene TRBD1, 6 bases. This CDR3 spans 16 amino acids. Germline V gene sequence: CDR1 MNHEY, CDR2 SVGEGT. Trimming stripped 3 bases from V and 4 bases from J, with 18 bases between. CDR3 amino acids: CASSYGTRPSSYGYTF. CDR3 in DNA: TGTGCCAGCAGTTATGGGACAAGACCATCCTCCTATGGCTACACCTTC.

Comments on this clonotype: A much larger clone lies a single base off, so this may be a read error. The chain has TRBV29-1 and TRBJ2-2; TRBD1 matches at 8 bases. V lost 7 bases and J lost 3; bases outside the gene matches: 7. The germline V gene has CDR1 SQVTM and CDR2 ANQGSEA. The length of the CDR3 is 14 residues. In DNA, the CDR3 is TGCAGCGCCAGCAGGGGGCTCGACACCGGGGAGCTGTTTTTT. This encodes CSASRGLDTGELFF.

This sequence joins TRBV18 and TRBJ2-1, with 7 positions matching TRBD1. Germline V gives CDR1 KGHSH, CDR2 LQKENI. With V trimmed by 1 base and J by 2 bases, 8 bases remained unmatched. The length of the CDR3 is 17 residues. CDR3: CASSPLTGSLTYNEQFF. The CDR3 DNA is TGTGCCAGCTCACCACTGACAGGGAGCTTAACCTACAATGAGCAGTTCTTC.

This clonotype was found many times. The CDR3 spells CSVAPPGTNTEAFF. The CDR3 DNA reads TGCAGCGTTGCCCCCCCCGGGACTAACACTGAAGCTTTCTTT. J is TRBJ1-1 and V is TRBV29-1, with D possibly being TRBD1 (5 bases). CDR3 size: 14 residues. V lost 4 bases to trimming and J lost 2 bases, with 14 bases between them. The germline V gene has CDR1 SQVTM and CDR2 ANQGSEA.

This clonotype was seen a few times. This chain links TRBV20-1 with TRBJ1-1, with D tentatively TRBD1 (6 bases). Germline CDR1 and CDR2: DFQATT and SNEGSKA (reference sequence). The ends were cut back, 5 bases at V and 1 base at J, with 14 bases in the middle. This CDR3 contains 14 residues. CDR3 loop: CSAPPGAKNTEAFF. The DNA of the CDR3 is TGCAGTGCTCCCCCAGGGGCTAAGAACACTGAAGCTTTCTTT.

The rearrangement links TRBV18 to TRBJ2-3, with 8 bases lining up with TRBD2. The CDR3 is made up of 17 amino acids. The trim removed 3 bases at V and 4 bases at J, leaving 12 bases unmatched. Germline assignment: CDR1 KGHSH and CDR2 LQKENI. CDR3 sequence: CASSPPGRREGPDTQYF. Written as DNA, the CDR3 is TGTGCCAGCTCACCCCCGGGTCGACGGGAGGGGCCAGATACGCAGTATTTT.

The gene calls are TRBV28 and TRBJ1-5; maybe TRBD1 (5 bases). The V gene's germline CDR1 is MDHEN and CDR2 SYDVKM. V was trimmed by 6 bases and J by 8 bases, leaving 11 bases between them. This CDR3 spans 12 amino acids. CDR3 in DNA: TGTGCCAGCAGCCCGGGGGGAAAGCCCCAGCATTTT. The encoded protein is CASSPGGKPQHF.

This clonotype was seen many times. This rearrangement joins TRBV20-1 to TRBJ2-7; the match to TRBD2 covers 10 bases. Germline CDR1 DFQATT, CDR2 SNEGSKA (reference sequence). The V and J ends lost 7 bases and 5 bases, in that order; junction bases with no gene match: 14. The CDR3 is made up of 15 amino acids. Here the CDR3 DNA reads TGCAGTGTCATCCAGCGGGAGGGCCTTGGGGACGAGCAGTACTTC. This encodes CSVIQREGLGDEQYF.

In this sample, this clonotype turned up a few times. The V gene is TRBV5-1, the J gene TRBJ2-3; 8 positions agree with TRBD2. The CDR3 loop spans 16 amino acids. Germline V gene sequence: CDR1 SGHRS, CDR2 YFSETQ. V lost 1 base to trimming and J lost 4 bases; unmatched junction nucleotides: 8. The DNA of the CDR3 is TGCGCCAGCAGCTTGAGGGGCAGCGGGAGTCCAGATACGCAGTATTTT. Protein sequence: CASSLRGSGSPDTQYF.

CDR3 in amino acids: CAISGSGSVNTEAFF. DNA of the CDR3: TGTGCCATCAGTGGTTCAGGGAGCGTGAACACTGAAGCTTTCTTT. V is TRBV10-3 and J is TRBJ1-1; a possible D gene is TRBD1 (5 bases). With 4 bases removed from V and 0 bases from J, the gap between germline ends came to 12 bases. This CDR3 is 15 amino acids long. Germline-derived CDR1 and CDR2 are ENHRY and SYGVKD.

A word on this clonotype: A read error is possible here, since a much larger clone lies one base away. The CDR3 region is CAISEVTSGSGDEQFF. The CDR3 DNA sequence: TGTGCCATCAGTGAGGTTACTAGCGGGAGTGGCGATGAGCAGTTCTTC. V usage is TRBV10-3 and J usage is TRBJ2-3, with 11 positions matching TRBD2. The J call may be wrong; the DNA end is better matched by TRBJ2-1. The germline gives CDR1 ENHRY, CDR2 SYGVKD. This CDR3 spans 16 amino acids.

This clonotype was picked up many times. The chain joins TRBV5-1 to TRBJ2-7; no reliable D call. Deletions cut 2 bases from V and 4 bases from J, with 13 bases between. The CDR3 length is 14 residues. Germline V gives CDR1 SGHRS, CDR2 YFSETQ. The CDR3 bases are TGCGCCAGCAGCTTAGATCCCACATTATACGAGCAGTACTTC. It yields the protein CASSLDPTLYEQYF.